This record covers a single TCR beta chain. The germline CDR1 and CDR2 sequences are SGHTA and FQGNSA. The CDR3 extends over 16 amino acids. Trimming at V came to 4 bases and at J to 0 bases, leaving 6 bases not matched to a gene. This sample stems from a study of blood T cell repertoires in COVID-19. The assay was immunoSEQ multiplex PCR, and TCRdb's table has in-frame clones only and misses some. There are about 46,000 clones in the sample; more than 70% occur only once, and around 9.6% lies in the top ten. Material: peripheral blood. The chain recombines TRBV7-2 with TRBJ1-5; 7 bases line up with TRBD1. The receptor's source is a man between 50 and 59 years old with active COVID-19. The CDR3 region is CASSWTGPYSNQPQHF. In DNA form, the CDR3 reads TGTGCCAGCAGCTGGACAGGTCCTTATAGCAATCAGCCCCAGCATTTT.